This TCR beta chain was recovered during a study of blood T cell repertoires in COVID-19. Repertoires were generated with immunoSEQ multiplex PCR, while TCRdb's copy carries only in-frame clones and drops some. Among about 29,000 clones listed, more than 70% were seen once. Trimming at V came to 7 bases and at J to 7 bases, leaving 12 bases not matched to a gene. Germline CDR1 is MNHEY and CDR2 is SVGAGI. This CDR3 has 15 amino acids. The source of this sequence is a man aged 80 or over with active COVID-19. The specimen was peripheral blood. This chain links TRBV6-5 with TRBJ2-1; 8 bases agree with TRBD1. The CDR3, as DNA: TGTGCCAGCATAAGGATGGACAGGGAAAGGAATGAGCAGTTCTTC. Amino acids: CASIRMDRERNEQFF.